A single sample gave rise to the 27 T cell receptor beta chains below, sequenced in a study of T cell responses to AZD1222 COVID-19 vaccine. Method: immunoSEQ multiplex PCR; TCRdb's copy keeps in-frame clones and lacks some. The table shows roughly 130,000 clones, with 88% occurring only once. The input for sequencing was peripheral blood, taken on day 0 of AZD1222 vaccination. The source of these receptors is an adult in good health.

This CDR3 is CASSFAQLNQPQHF. The CDR3 DNA sequence: TGTGCCAGCAGTTTTGCGCAGCTCAATCAGCCCCAGCATTTT. The chain uses TRBV27 and TRBJ1-5; D ambiguous. The length of the CDR3 is 14 residues. CDR1 is MNHEY and CDR2 is SMNVEV in the germline V gene (reference sequence). V was trimmed by 3 bases and J by 3 bases, leaving 9 bases between them.

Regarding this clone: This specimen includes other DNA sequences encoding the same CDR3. The CDR3 loop is CASSGLYEQYF. The DNA of the CDR3 is TGTGCCAGCAGCGGGTTATACGAGCAGTACTTC. The chain joins TRBV7-9 to TRBJ2-7, with unresolved D. CDR1 and CDR2 from the germline V gene are SEHNR and FQNEAQ (reference sequence). Trimming stripped 5 bases from V and 4 bases from J, with 6 bases between. CDR3 length: 11 residues.

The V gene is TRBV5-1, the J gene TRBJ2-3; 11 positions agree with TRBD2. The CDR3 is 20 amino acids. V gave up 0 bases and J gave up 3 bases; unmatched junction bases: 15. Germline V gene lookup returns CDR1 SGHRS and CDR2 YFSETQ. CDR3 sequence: CASSLARTEMTSGVTDTQYF. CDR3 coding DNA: TGCGCCAGCAGCTTGGCTCGGACGGAGATGACTAGCGGGGTAACAGATACGCAGTATTTT.

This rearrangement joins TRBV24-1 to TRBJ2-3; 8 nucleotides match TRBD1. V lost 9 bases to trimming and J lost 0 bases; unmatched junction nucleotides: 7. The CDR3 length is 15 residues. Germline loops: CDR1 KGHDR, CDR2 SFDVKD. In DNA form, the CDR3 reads TGTGCCACCTCCGGACAGGGACAAAGCACAGATACGCAGTATTTT. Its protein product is CATSGQGQSTDTQYF.

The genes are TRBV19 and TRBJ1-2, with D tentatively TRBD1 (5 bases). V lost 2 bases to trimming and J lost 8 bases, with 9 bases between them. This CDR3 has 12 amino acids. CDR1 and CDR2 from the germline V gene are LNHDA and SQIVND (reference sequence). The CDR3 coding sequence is TGTGCCAGTAGTATACTGGAGGGGGGCTACACCTTC. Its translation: CASSILEGGYTF.

Here the CDR3 DNA reads TGTGCCAGCAGTTTGGGACCGGCGTCTGGCTACACCTTC. This translates into CASSLGPASGYTF. The chain carries TRBV6-5 and TRBJ1-2; D may be TRBD1 (5 bases). With 4 bases removed from V and 7 bases from J, the gap between germline ends came to 13 bases. Per germline, CDR1 MNHEY and CDR2 SVGAGI. The CDR3 covers 13 residues.

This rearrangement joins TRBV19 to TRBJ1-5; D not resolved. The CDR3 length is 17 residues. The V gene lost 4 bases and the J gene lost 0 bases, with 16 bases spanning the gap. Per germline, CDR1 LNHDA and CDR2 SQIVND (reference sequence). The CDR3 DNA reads TGTGCCAGTAGTAGATGGGCCCAAAGCAATAGCAATCAGCCCCAGCATTTT. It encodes CASSRWAQSNSNQPQHF.

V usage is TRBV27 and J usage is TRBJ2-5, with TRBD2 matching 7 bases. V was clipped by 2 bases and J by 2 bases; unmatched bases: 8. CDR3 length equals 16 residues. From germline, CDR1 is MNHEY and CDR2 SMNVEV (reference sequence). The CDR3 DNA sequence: TGTGCCAGCAGTTTAGGCCGACTAGCAGCTCAAGAGACCCAGTACTTC. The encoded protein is CASSLGRLAAQETQYF.

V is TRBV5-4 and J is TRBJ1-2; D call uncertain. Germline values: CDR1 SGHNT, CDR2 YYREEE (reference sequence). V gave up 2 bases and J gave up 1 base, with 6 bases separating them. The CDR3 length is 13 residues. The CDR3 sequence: CASSLPVNYGYTF. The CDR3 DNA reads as TGTGCCAGCAGCTTACCAGTTAACTATGGCTACACCTTC.

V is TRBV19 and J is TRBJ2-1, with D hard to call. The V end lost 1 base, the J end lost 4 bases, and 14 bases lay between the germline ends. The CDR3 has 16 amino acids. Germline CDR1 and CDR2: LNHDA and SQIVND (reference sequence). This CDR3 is CASSIVNGLGYNEQFF. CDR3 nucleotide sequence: TGTGCCAGTAGTATAGTTAACGGTCTGGGGTACAATGAGCAGTTCTTC.

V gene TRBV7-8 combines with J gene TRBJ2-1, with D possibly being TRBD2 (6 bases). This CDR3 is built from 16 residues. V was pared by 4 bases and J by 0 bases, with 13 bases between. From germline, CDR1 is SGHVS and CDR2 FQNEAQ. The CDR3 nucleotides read TGTGCCAGCAGCTCACGCCGGGGGAGCTCCTACAATGAGCAGTTCTTC. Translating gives CASSSRRGSSYNEQFF.

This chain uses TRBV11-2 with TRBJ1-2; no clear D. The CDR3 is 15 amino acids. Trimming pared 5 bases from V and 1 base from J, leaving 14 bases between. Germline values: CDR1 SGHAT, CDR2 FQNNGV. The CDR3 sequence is CASSPTPQHNYGYTF. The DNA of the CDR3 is TGTGCCAGCAGCCCGACCCCACAGCATAACTATGGCTACACCTTC.

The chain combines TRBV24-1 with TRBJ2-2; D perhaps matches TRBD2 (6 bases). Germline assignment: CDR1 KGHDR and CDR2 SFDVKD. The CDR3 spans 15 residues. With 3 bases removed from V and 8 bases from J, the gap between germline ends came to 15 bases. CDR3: CATSDGRSVAGELFF. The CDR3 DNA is TGTGCCACCAGTGATGGGAGGAGCGTCGCGGGGGAGCTGTTTTTT.

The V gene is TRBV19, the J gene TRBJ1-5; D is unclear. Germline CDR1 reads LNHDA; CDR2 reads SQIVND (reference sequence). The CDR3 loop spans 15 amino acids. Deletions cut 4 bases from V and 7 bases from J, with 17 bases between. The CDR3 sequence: CASSNTAGSAQPQHF. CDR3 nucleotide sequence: TGTGCCAGTAGTAACACAGCAGGATCGGCCCAGCCCCAGCATTTT. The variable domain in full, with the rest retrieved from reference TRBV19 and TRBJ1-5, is DGGITQSPKYLFRKEGQNVTLSCEQNLNHDAMYWYRQDPGQGLRLIYYSQIVNDFQKGDIAEGYSVSREKKESFPLTVTSAQKNPTAFYLCASSNTAGSAQPQHFGDGTRLSIL.

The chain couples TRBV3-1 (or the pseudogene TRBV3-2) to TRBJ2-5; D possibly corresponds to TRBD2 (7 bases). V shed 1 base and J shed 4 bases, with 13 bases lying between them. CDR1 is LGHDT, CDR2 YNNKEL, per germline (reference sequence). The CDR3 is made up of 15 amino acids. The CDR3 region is CASSQGAGAGETQYF. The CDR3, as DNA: TGTGCCAGCAGCCAAGGTGCGGGGGCGGGAGAGACCCAGTACTTC.

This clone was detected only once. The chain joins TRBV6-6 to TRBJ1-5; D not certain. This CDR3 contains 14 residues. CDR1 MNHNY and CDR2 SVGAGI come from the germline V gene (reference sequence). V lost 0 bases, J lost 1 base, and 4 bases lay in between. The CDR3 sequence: CASSYSSSNQPQHF. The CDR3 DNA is TGTGCCAGCAGTTACTCGTCCAGCAATCAGCCCCAGCATTTT.

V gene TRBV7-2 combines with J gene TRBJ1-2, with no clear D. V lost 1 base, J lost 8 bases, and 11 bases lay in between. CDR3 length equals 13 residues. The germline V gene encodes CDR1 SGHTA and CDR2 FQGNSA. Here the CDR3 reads CASSLDGPWGYTF. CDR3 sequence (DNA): TGTGCCAGCAGCTTAGACGGGCCGTGGGGCTACACCTTC.

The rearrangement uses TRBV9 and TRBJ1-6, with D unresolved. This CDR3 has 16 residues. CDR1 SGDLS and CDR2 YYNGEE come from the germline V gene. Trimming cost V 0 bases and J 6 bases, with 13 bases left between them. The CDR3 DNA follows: TGTGCCAGCAGCGTAGGTTCTGGGTCGTTTAATTCACCCCTCCACTTT. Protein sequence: CASSVGSGSFNSPLHF.

CDR3 coding DNA: TGTGCCAGCAGCCCCCGCGGAGGGAGGGCCTACGAGCAGTACTTC. This gives the protein CASSPRGGRAYEQYF. The rearrangement uses TRBV7-2 and TRBJ2-7; 7 nucleotides agree with TRBD2. CDR1 is SGHTA and CDR2 is FQGNSA in the germline V gene. The CDR3 covers 15 residues. The J segment lost 2 bases and the V segment lost 5 bases, leaving 9 bases of the junction unmatched.

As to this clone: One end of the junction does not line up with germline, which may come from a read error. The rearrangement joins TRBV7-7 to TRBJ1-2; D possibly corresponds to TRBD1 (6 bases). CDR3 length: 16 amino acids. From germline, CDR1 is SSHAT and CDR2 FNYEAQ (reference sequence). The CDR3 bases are TGTGCTAGCAGCAACAATGGGGGGGCAGGGATCGGCGGCTACACCTTC. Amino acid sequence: CASSNNGGAGIGGYTF.

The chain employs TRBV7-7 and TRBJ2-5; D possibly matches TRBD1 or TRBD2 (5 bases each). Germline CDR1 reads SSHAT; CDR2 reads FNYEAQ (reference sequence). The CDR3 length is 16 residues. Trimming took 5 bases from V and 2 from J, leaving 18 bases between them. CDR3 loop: CASSPGTRQGQETQYF. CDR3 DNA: TGTGCCAGCAGCCCCGGGACGAGGCAGGGACAAGAGACCCAGTACTTC.

For the CDR3, the DNA is TGCAGCGTTGAGGGATACGGTGGAAACACCATATATTTT. It codes for CSVEGYGGNTIYF. This rearrangement joins TRBV29-1 to TRBJ1-3; no reliable D call. CDR1 is SQVTM, CDR2 ANQGSEA, per germline. CDR3 length: 13 residues. V dropped 3 bases and J dropped 3 bases, with 9 bases sitting between them.

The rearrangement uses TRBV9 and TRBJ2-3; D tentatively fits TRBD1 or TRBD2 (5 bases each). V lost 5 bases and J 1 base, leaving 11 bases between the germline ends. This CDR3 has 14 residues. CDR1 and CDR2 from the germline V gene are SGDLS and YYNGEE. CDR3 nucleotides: TGTGCCAGCAGTCTCGGGACGGGCACAGATACGCAGTATTTT. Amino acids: CASSLGTGTDTQYF.

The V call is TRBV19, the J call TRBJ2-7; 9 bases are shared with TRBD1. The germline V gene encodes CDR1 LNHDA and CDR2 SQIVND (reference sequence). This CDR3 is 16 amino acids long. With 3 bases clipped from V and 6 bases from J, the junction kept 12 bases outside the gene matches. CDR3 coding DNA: TGTGCCAGTAGTATCGGGTCGGGGACAGGGTTTCCCGAGCAGTACTTC. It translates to CASSIGSGTGFPEQYF.

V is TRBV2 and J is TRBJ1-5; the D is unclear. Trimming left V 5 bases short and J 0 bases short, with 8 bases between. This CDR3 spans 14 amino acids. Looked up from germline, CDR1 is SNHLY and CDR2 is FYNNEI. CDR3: CASSTESSNQPQHF. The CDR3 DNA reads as TGTGCCAGCAGTACCGAGTCTAGCAATCAGCCCCAGCATTTT.

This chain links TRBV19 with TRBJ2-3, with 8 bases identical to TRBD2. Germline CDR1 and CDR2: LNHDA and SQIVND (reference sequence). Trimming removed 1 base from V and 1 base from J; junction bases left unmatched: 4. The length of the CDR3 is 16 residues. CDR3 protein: CASSIALAEGTDTQYF. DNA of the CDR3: TGTGCCAGTAGTATAGCACTAGCGGAGGGCACAGATACGCAGTATTTT.

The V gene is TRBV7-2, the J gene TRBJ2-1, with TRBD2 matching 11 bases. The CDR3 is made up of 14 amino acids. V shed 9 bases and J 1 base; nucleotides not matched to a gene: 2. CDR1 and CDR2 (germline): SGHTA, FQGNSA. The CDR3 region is CASSGRGSYNEQFF. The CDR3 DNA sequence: TGTGCCAGTAGCGGGAGGGGGTCCTACAATGAGCAGTTCTTC.